The 25 T cell receptor beta chains below all came from one sample that was sequenced in a study of cytomegalovirus exposure and HLA in healthy donors. Use of 60 Vbeta and 13 Jbeta primers characterized the PCR. TCRdb's table, derived via immunoSEQ multiplex PCR, lists solely in-frame clones and lacks some. This table has approximately 150,000 clones, approximately 80% appearing once. Source material: PBMCs. These receptors all stem from a man aged 30-40 years in good health and CMV-seropositive.

V and J are TRBV27 and TRBJ2-2; 8 positions match TRBD2. CDR3 size: 15 residues. Germline values: CDR1 MNHEY, CDR2 SMNVEV (reference sequence). V dropped 7 bases and J dropped 6; count of bases not matched to a gene: 10. For the CDR3, the DNA is TGTGCCAGCAAAGTCGCGGGAGGAGTATCCGGGGAGCTGTTTTTT. Translated, it gives CASKVAGGVSGELFF.

The chain combines TRBV5-1 with TRBJ2-2; unclear D gene. Trimming took off 3 bases at V and 1 base at J, with 7 bases between the two ends. The CDR3 is 14 residues long. Germline CDR1 is SGHRS and CDR2 is YFSETQ. The DNA of the CDR3 is TGCGCCAGCAGCTCTAGGATGAACACCGGGGAGCTGTTTTTT. Protein product: CASSSRMNTGELFF.

V usage is TRBV19 and J usage is TRBJ1-2; weak D call: TRBD1 (5 bases). Per the germline V gene, CDR1 is LNHDA and CDR2 is SQIVND (reference sequence). V was trimmed by 3 bases and J by 5 bases, leaving 13 bases between them. The CDR3 totals 14 residues. CDR3 sequence reads: CASSIPGGVYGYTF. The CDR3 DNA sequence: TGTGCCAGTAGTATCCCGGGGGGAGTGTATGGCTACACCTTC.

V gene TRBV7-6 combines with J gene TRBJ2-7; TRBD2 agrees at 10 bases. From germline, CDR1 is SGHVS and CDR2 FNYEAQ. J was trimmed by 3 bases and V by 4 bases; bases with no gene match: 6. The CDR3 length is 15 residues. The chain's CDR3 is CASSSLSGGLYEQYF. CDR3 bases: TGTGCCAGCAGCTCCCTTAGCGGGGGGCTCTACGAGCAGTACTTC.

CDR3 sequence reads: CASSLGTAEAFF. For the CDR3, the DNA is TGTGCCAGCAGCCTGGGGACAGCTGAAGCTTTCTTT. The chain has TRBV7-2 and TRBJ1-1, with 7 bases fitting TRBD1. The V and J ends lost 5 bases and 6 bases, in that order; junction bases with no gene match: 3. Germline-derived CDR1 and CDR2 are SGHTA and FQGNSA. This CDR3 spans 12 amino acids.

This rearrangement joins TRBV19 to TRBJ2-5, with 7 positions matching TRBD2. V was clipped by 6 bases and J by 4 bases; unmatched bases: 11. Germline-derived CDR1 and CDR2 are LNHDA and SQIVND (reference sequence). This CDR3 contains 15 residues. This CDR3 reads CASSRTSLAGETQYF. The CDR3 DNA sequence: TGTGCCAGTAGCCGGACTAGTCTTGCAGGAGAGACCCAGTACTTC. The full variable domain, in which reference TRBV19 and TRBJ2-5 provide the parts outside the CDR3, is DGGITQSPKYLFRKEGQNVTLSCEQNLNHDAMYWYRQDPGQGLRLIYYSQIVNDFQKGDIAEGYSVSREKKESFPLTVTSAQKNPTAFYLCASSRTSLAGETQYFGPGTRLLVL.

This clone occurred once. This sequence joins TRBV6-5 and TRBJ1-1; no firm D call. Trimming took 4 bases from V and 11 from J, leaving 17 bases between them. The CDR3 is 13 residues long. Germline V CDR1 and CDR2: MNHEY, SVGAGI. The CDR3 spells CASSSVGWGEAFF. In DNA, the CDR3 is TGTGCCAGCAGTTCGGTGGGTTGGGGAGAGGCTTTCTTT.

The genes are TRBV7-2 and TRBJ1-6, with TRBD1 identical over 9 bases. Unmatched junction bases numbered 2, after V lost 0 bases and J lost 8 bases. The V gene's germline CDR1 is SGHTA and CDR2 FQGNSA. This CDR3 contains 15 residues. The CDR3 spells CASSLARTGDSPLHF. The CDR3 DNA follows: TGTGCCAGCAGCTTAGCGCGGACAGGGGATTCACCCCTCCACTTT.

V is TRBV11-2 and J is TRBJ1-2, with 9 bases identical to TRBD1. Trimming removed 3 bases from V and 2 bases from J; junction bases left unmatched: 10. Germline V gene lookup returns CDR1 SGHAT and CDR2 FQNNGV. The CDR3 runs to 17 residues. As DNA, the CDR3 is TGTGCCAGCAGCTTGGGAACAGGGGGCCTATTAAACTATGGCTACACCTTC. It codes for CASSLGTGGLLNYGYTF.

The chain uses TRBV5-1 and TRBJ2-7, with 10 bases identical to TRBD1. The CDR3 contains 17 residues. The germline V gene encodes CDR1 SGHRS and CDR2 YFSETQ. V dropped 4 bases and J dropped 4; count of bases not matched to a gene: 14. The CDR3 nucleotides read TGCGCCAGCAGCCGGTTATCCTTAGACAGGGGGCAATACGAGCAGTACTTC. It yields the protein CASSRLSLDRGQYEQYF.

The chain combines TRBV9 with TRBJ2-3; 9 nucleotides align to TRBD2. V lost 4 bases and J lost 6; bases outside the gene matches: 6. CDR1 and CDR2 (germline): SGDLS, YYNGEE. This CDR3 spans 14 amino acids. The DNA of the CDR3 is TGTGCCAGCAGCCCGATAGCGGGGGCGGATACGCAGTATTTT. Amino acids: CASSPIAGADTQYF.

The V and J genes are TRBV13 and TRBJ2-3, with 12 bases lining up with TRBD1. V lost 5 bases and J lost 3; bases outside the gene matches: 9. The CDR3 covers 17 residues. Per germline, CDR1 PRHDT and CDR2 FYEKMQ (reference sequence). The chain's CDR3 is CASSTPGQGASTDTQYF. CDR3 nucleotide sequence: TGTGCCAGCAGCACCCCGGGACAGGGGGCGAGTACAGATACGCAGTATTTT.

Written as DNA, the CDR3 is TGCGCCAGCAGCCAAGATCGGGGGTTCTCCTACGAGCAGTACTTC. Amino acid sequence: CASSQDRGFSYEQYF. This rearrangement joins TRBV4-1 to TRBJ2-7; D might be TRBD2 (6 bases). The germline V and J ends were trimmed by 0 bases and 0 bases, with 9 bases remaining between them. This CDR3 contains 15 residues. Per germline, CDR1 MGHRA and CDR2 YSYEKL.

The chain combines TRBV11-3 with TRBJ1-5; tentatively, D is TRBD1 (6 bases). CDR3 size: 16 residues. The V gene lost 7 bases and the J gene lost 3 bases, with 19 bases spanning the gap. The germline V gene encodes CDR1 SGHNT and CDR2 YENEEA. The CDR3 coding sequence is TGTGCCAGCACCCCGGGTACCTACAGGGCCAATCAGCCCCAGCATTTT. This encodes CASTPGTYRANQPQHF.

The chain employs TRBV27 and TRBJ2-3, with a possible D match to TRBD2 (6 bases). V dropped 0 bases and J dropped 0 bases, with 10 bases sitting between them. CDR3 length equals 16 residues. Germline loops: CDR1 MNHEY, CDR2 SMNVEV (reference sequence). The CDR3 protein is CASSLSSGRSTDTQYF. The CDR3 DNA follows: TGTGCCAGCAGTTTATCGTCGGGGAGGAGCACAGATACGCAGTATTTT.

In this sample, this clone turned up a few times. The chain carries TRBV28 and TRBJ2-5, with 9 positions matching TRBD2. The J call is doubtful: the DNA matches TRBJ2-7 better. Per germline, CDR1 MDHEN and CDR2 SYDVKM. The CDR3 extends over 16 amino acids. In DNA, the CDR3 is TGTGCCAGCAGTTTATGGGGCGGGGGGGAAACCTACGAGCAGTACTTC. Encoded protein: CASSLWGGGETYEQYF.

The chain combines TRBV5-1 with TRBJ2-1; TRBD2 aligns across 11 bases. Germline values: CDR1 SGHRS, CDR2 YFSETQ. V lost 1 base and J lost 6; bases outside the gene matches: 6. The length of the CDR3 is 16 residues. The CDR3: CASSLTSGSRANEQFF. The CDR3 nucleotides read TGCGCCAGCAGCTTGACTAGCGGGAGTCGGGCCAATGAGCAGTTCTTC.

CDR3 residues: CASSINPPRTEAFF. The DNA of the CDR3 is TGTGCCAGTAGTATAAATCCCCCGAGGACTGAAGCTTTCTTT. The rearrangement links TRBV19 to TRBJ1-1; no reliable D call. The CDR3 is made up of 14 amino acids. Germline V gene lookup returns CDR1 LNHDA and CDR2 SQIVND (reference sequence). The ends were cut back, 2 bases at V and 5 bases at J, with 12 bases in the middle.

The chain combines TRBV23-1 with TRBJ1-2; possible D gene TRBD1, 6 bases. TRBV23-1 belongs to the ORF category, with a function that is uncertain. V lost 0 bases, J lost 3 bases, and 14 bases lay in between. CDR3 length: 16 residues. Written as DNA, the CDR3 is TGCGCCAGCAGTCAATCTCCCAGGGGCCAGTACTATGGCTACACCTTC. Its protein is CASSQSPRGQYYGYTF.

This clone has just one count. V usage is TRBV6-6 and J usage is TRBJ2-5; 8 bases fit TRBD2. The V segment lost 7 bases and the J segment 5 bases; nucleotides outside the gene matches: 6. Germline assignment: CDR1 MNHNY and CDR2 SVGAGI (reference sequence). The CDR3 spans 13 residues. The CDR3 nucleotides read TGTGCCAGCACCCGGGGGGGTAGGGAGACCCAGTACTTC. Protein product: CASTRGGRETQYF.

The V call is TRBV9, the J call TRBJ2-2; D may be TRBD1 (5 bases). The CDR3 consists of 14 residues. Trimming pared 0 bases from V and 8 bases from J, leaving 11 bases between. CDR1 and CDR2 from the germline V gene are SGDLS and YYNGEE. This chain's CDR3 is CASSVGQLGGELFF. The CDR3 nucleotides read TGTGCCAGCAGCGTAGGACAGCTCGGTGGGGAGCTGTTTTTT.

The sample holds a few counts of this clone. The junction does not match germline at one end; this may be a read error. This specimen includes other DNA sequences encoding the same CDR3. DNA of the CDR3: TGTTCCAGCAGCCAGACAGGGGACGAGCAGTACTTC. This translates into CSSSQTGDEQYF. This rearrangement joins TRBV7-9 to TRBJ2-7; 8 bases align to TRBD1. CDR1 and CDR2 from the germline V gene are SEHNR and FQNEAQ (reference sequence). This CDR3 comprises 12 residues.

The chain is built from TRBV29-1 and TRBJ1-1, with D maybe TRBD1 (6 bases). This CDR3 is 12 amino acids long. The germline gives CDR1 SQVTM, CDR2 ANQGSEA. V was trimmed by 7 bases and J by 4 bases, leaving 13 bases between them. CDR3 amino acids: CSALQGVTEAFF. CDR3 DNA sequence: TGCAGCGCGCTACAGGGCGTCACTGAAGCTTTCTTT.

The chain links TRBV20-1 to TRBJ1-1; possibly TRBD1 for D (6 bases). The CDR3 runs to 11 residues. Germline V gene lookup returns CDR1 DFQATT and CDR2 SNEGSKA (reference sequence). Trimming stripped 6 bases from V and 4 bases from J, with 9 bases between. The CDR3 sequence is CSAAGATEAFF. The CDR3, as DNA: TGCAGTGCCGCAGGGGCCACTGAAGCTTTCTTT.

The rearrangement uses TRBV7-9 and TRBJ2-2; 9 nucleotides align to TRBD1. V gave up 4 bases and J gave up 3 bases; unmatched junction bases: 6. Germline V gene sequence: CDR1 SEHNR, CDR2 FQNEAQ (reference sequence). CDR3 length: 16 amino acids. The CDR3 sequence: CASSSSGQGYTGELFF. The CDR3 DNA reads TGTGCCAGCAGCTCCTCCGGACAGGGGTACACCGGGGAGCTGTTTTTT.